These 18 T cell receptor beta chains came from one sample sequenced in a study of blood T cell repertoires in COVID-19. Profiling relied on immunoSEQ multiplex PCR, and the TCRdb table lists in-frame clones only, not all of them. The sample yields approximately 100,000 clones, approximately 90% seen once. The specimen sequenced was peripheral blood. These receptors were taken from a human donor with acute or convalescent COVID-19. The donor label of this sample is uncertain.

This chain uses TRBV4-2 with TRBJ1-5, with D possibly being TRBD1 (6 bases). Germline CDR1 reads LGHNA; CDR2 reads YNFKEQ. Trimming removed 4 bases at V and 3 bases at J, with 16 bases between. CDR3 length: 16 amino acids. The CDR3 region is CASSPEQGIFNQPQHF. Here the CDR3 DNA reads TGTGCCAGCAGCCCCGAACAGGGCATCTTCAATCAGCCCCAGCATTTT.

This chain links TRBV12-3 or TRBV12-4 with TRBJ1-1; 8 positions match TRBD1. With V trimmed by 4 bases and J by 4 bases, 2 bases remained unmatched. The CDR3 extends over 13 amino acids. This chain's CDR3 is CASSSGGATEAFF. The CDR3 DNA sequence: TGTGCCAGCAGTTCAGGGGGCGCCACTGAAGCTTTCTTT.

CDR3 nucleotides: TGCAGCGTTGAACGGGGGACAGGCTGGGGCACAGATACGCAGTATTTT. Encoded protein: CSVERGTGWGTDTQYF. The J gene is TRBJ2-3, the V gene TRBV29-1; the match to TRBD1 covers 8 bases. The CDR3 extends over 16 amino acids. Germline values: CDR1 SQVTM, CDR2 ANQGSEA. The V and J ends lost 2 bases and 1 base, in that order; junction bases with no gene match: 8.

The rearrangement links TRBV4-1 to TRBJ1-2; 8 bases agree with TRBD1. This CDR3 comprises 15 residues. CDR1 and CDR2 (germline): MGHRA, YSYEKL. V gave up 1 base and J gave up 3 bases; unmatched junction bases: 4. The CDR3 region has the DNA TGCGCCAGCAGCCAAGCGACAGGGGACGACTATGGCTACACCTTC. Protein product: CASSQATGDDYGYTF.

The genes are TRBV6-2 or TRBV6-3 and TRBJ1-5; TRBD1 agrees at 7 bases. The J segment lost 6 bases and the V segment lost 5 bases, leaving 4 bases of the junction unmatched. In germline, CDR1 is MNHEY, CDR2 SVGEGT. CDR3 size: 13 residues. This CDR3 reads CASSTDRVQPQHF. The CDR3 DNA follows: TGTGCCAGCAGTACAGACAGGGTTCAGCCCCAGCATTTT.

The rearrangement uses TRBV9 and TRBJ1-5, with a tentative D call TRBD1 (5 bases). The CDR3 consists of 14 residues. CDR1 and CDR2 (germline): SGDLS, YYNGEE. Trimming pared 1 base from V and 7 bases from J, leaving 12 bases between. The CDR3 loop is CASSVSGGLQPQHF. Here the CDR3 DNA reads TGTGCCAGCAGCGTATCGGGGGGTTTGCAGCCCCAGCATTTT.

The chain links TRBV28 to TRBJ2-7; possibly TRBD1 for D (5 bases). CDR3 length equals 13 residues. Germline CDR1 reads MDHEN; CDR2 reads SYDVKM. V was cut by 5 bases and J by 5 bases, with 13 bases left in between. The CDR3 here is CASSGQGRNEQYF. The CDR3 DNA is TGTGCCAGCAGTGGGCAGGGTAGAAACGAGCAGTACTTC.

The chain is built from TRBV11-2 and TRBJ2-5; the D gene is possibly TRBD2 (5 bases). The CDR3 runs 14 residues. Germline assignment: CDR1 SGHAT and CDR2 FQNNGV. The ends were cut back, 0 bases at V and 6 bases at J, with 11 bases in the middle. CDR3 nucleotides: TGTGCCAGCAGCTTAGATCCGGGATGGCAGACCCAGTACTTC. It encodes CASSLDPGWQTQYF.

The CDR3 DNA reads as TGTGCCAGCAGCTTGTTATCTACAGTTTCCGAGCAGTACTTC. Amino acid sequence: CASSLLSTVSEQYF. The chain combines TRBV7-9 with TRBJ2-7; unclear D gene. Per germline, CDR1 SEHNR and CDR2 FQNEAQ (reference sequence). This CDR3 spans 14 amino acids. V lost 3 bases and J 6 bases, leaving 15 bases between the germline ends.

The CDR3 loop is CATSFGGGSSEKLFF. The CDR3 bases are TGTGCCACCAGTTTTGGGGGGGGATCGTCGGAAAAACTGTTTTTT. This chain links TRBV15 with TRBJ1-4; weak D call: TRBD1 (5 bases). Germline V gene data show CDR1 as LNHNV and CDR2 as YYDKDF (reference sequence). The CDR3 is 15 amino acids. The germline V and J ends were trimmed by 6 bases and 8 bases, with 19 bases remaining between them. Full variable domain (missing parts from reference TRBV15 and TRBJ1-4): DAMVIQNPRYQVTQFGKPVTLSCSQTLNHNVMYWYQQKSSQAPKLLFHYYDKDFNNEADTPDNFQSRRPNTSFCFLDIRSPGLGDTAMYLCATSFGGGSSEKLFFGSGTQLSVL.

The gene calls are TRBV3-1 (or the pseudogene TRBV3-2) and TRBJ2-5; TRBD2 might be the D (5 bases). The germline V and J ends were trimmed by 1 base and 5 bases, with 8 bases remaining between them. This CDR3 contains 13 residues. From germline, CDR1 is LGHDT and CDR2 YNNKEL (reference sequence). CDR3 sequence (DNA): TGTGCCAGCAGCCAAGTGGGAGATGAGACCCAGTACTTC. This codes for CASSQVGDETQYF.

This clone has a handful of counts. The V gene is TRBV7-9, the J gene TRBJ2-7, with 9 bases identical to TRBD1. The length of the CDR3 is 12 residues. Germline CDR1 reads SEHNR; CDR2 reads FQNEAQ (reference sequence). The V and J ends lost 4 bases and 7 bases, in that order; junction bases with no gene match: 2. The CDR3 region is CASSSGTGEQYF. CDR3 in DNA: TGTGCCAGCAGCTCCGGGACAGGGGAGCAGTACTTC.

This chain joins TRBV28 and TRBJ1-5; tentatively, D is TRBD1 (6 bases). The germline CDR1 and CDR2 sequences are MDHEN and SYDVKM. V dropped 6 bases and J dropped 0 bases, with 18 bases sitting between them. The CDR3 is 17 residues long. The CDR3 is CASSPSYQGISNQPQHF. CDR3 coding DNA: TGTGCCAGCAGCCCCTCATACCAGGGGATTAGCAATCAGCCCCAGCATTTT.

The V and J genes are TRBV5-1 and TRBJ2-7, with 9 nucleotides matching TRBD2. The V and J ends lost 0 bases and 2 bases, in that order; junction bases with no gene match: 3. The CDR3 consists of 15 residues. CDR1 and CDR2 from the germline V gene are SGHRS and YFSETQ. CDR3 sequence: CASSLDGGRAYEQYF. DNA of the CDR3: TGCGCCAGCAGCTTGGATGGCGGGAGGGCCTACGAGCAGTACTTC.

The rearrangement links TRBV3-1 (or the pseudogene TRBV3-2) to TRBJ2-5, with TRBD2 matching over 14 bases. There are 16 residues in the CDR3. Trimming took 5 bases from V and 2 from J; bases not matched to a gene: 4. Looked up from germline, CDR1 is LGHDT and CDR2 is YNNKEL (reference sequence). Here the CDR3 reads CASSSRLAGGQETQYF. The DNA of the CDR3 is TGTGCCAGCAGCTCACGACTAGCGGGGGGGCAAGAGACCCAGTACTTC.

The rearrangement links TRBV3-1 (or the pseudogene TRBV3-2) to TRBJ2-7; no firm D call. Germline loops: CDR1 LGHDT, CDR2 YNNKEL (reference sequence). CDR3 size: 14 residues. The germline V and J ends were trimmed by 0 bases and 3 bases, with 9 bases remaining between them. CDR3 amino acids: CASSQDQIIYEQYF. CDR3 sequence (DNA): TGTGCCAGCAGCCAAGACCAGATCATCTACGAGCAGTACTTC.

This chain uses TRBV5-1 with TRBJ1-1; 8 positions match TRBD1. Germline V gene lookup returns CDR1 SGHRS and CDR2 YFSETQ. The CDR3 has 14 residues. Unmatched junction bases numbered 3, after V lost 4 bases and J lost 1 base. DNA for the CDR3: TGCGCCAGCAGCCCAGGGGGCTGGAACACTGAAGCTTTCTTT. This encodes CASSPGGWNTEAFF.

The chain employs TRBV6-2 or TRBV6-3 and TRBJ1-2; D remains ambiguous. Germline CDR1 reads MNHEY; CDR2 reads SVGEGT. The CDR3 extends over 14 amino acids. V dropped 2 bases and J dropped 6 bases, with 13 bases sitting between them. This CDR3 reads CASSYGRIPHGYTF. As DNA, the CDR3 is TGTGCCAGCAGTTACGGCAGGATTCCCCATGGCTACACCTTC.